These 2 T cell receptor beta chains originate from one sample sequenced in a study of cytomegalovirus exposure and HLA in healthy donors. Vbeta (60) and Jbeta (13) primers were used in the PCR. TCRdb keeps only in-frame clones here, not all; method: immunoSEQ multiplex PCR. The table records 65,000 to 90,000 clones, 82% of them present only once. What was sequenced was PBMCs. All receptors come from a young man in good health and CMV-seronegative.

The gene calls are TRBV28 and TRBJ2-7; D is uncertain. CDR3 length: 15 amino acids. From germline, CDR1 is MDHEN and CDR2 SYDVKM. V gave up 0 bases and J gave up 2 bases, with 11 bases separating them. Here the CDR3 reads CASSLWGTRTYEQYF. The DNA of the CDR3 is TGTGCCAGCAGTTTATGGGGCACAAGAACCTACGAGCAGTACTTC.

The chain links TRBV14 to TRBJ2-7, with 7 positions matching TRBD2. Germline V gene data show CDR1 as SGHDN and CDR2 as FVKESK. The CDR3 runs to 15 residues. V lost 4 bases, J lost 7 bases, and 13 bases stayed unmatched. CDR3 nucleotides: TGTGCCAGCAGCCGATCGTTCCAGGGACTATGGGAGCAGTACTTC. As protein: CASSRSFQGLWEQYF.